Below are 27 T cell receptor beta chains sequenced from a single sample in a study of glioma-infiltrating T cells after dendritic cell vaccination. Data came from immunoSEQ multiplex PCR; TCRdb stores just in-frame clones and leaves some out. The table lists over 90,000 clones, 75% to 90% of them singletons. Specified time point: after dendritic cell vaccination, including at tumor progression/relapse. Sequencing was performed on blood, taken after dendritic cell vaccination. The origin of the receptors is a human donor with glioblastoma.

V usage is TRBV2 and J usage is TRBJ1-3, with D perhaps matching TRBD1 (6 bases). This CDR3 comprises 17 residues. Per the germline V gene, CDR1 is SNHLY and CDR2 is FYNNEI. Trimming removed 6 bases at V and 0 bases at J, with 18 bases between. In DNA, the CDR3 is TGTGCCAGCAGCCAAGGAAAGGGGGTATTCTCTGGAAACACCATATATTTT. Its protein product is CASSQGKGVFSGNTIYF. The full variable domain, rest sourced from reference TRBV2 and TRBJ1-3, is EPEVTQTPSHQVTQMGQEVILRCVPISNHLYFYWYRQILGQKVEFLVSFYNNEISEKSEIFDDQFSVERPDGSNFTLKIRSTKLEDSAMYFCASSQGKGVFSGNTIYFGEGSWLTVV.

The chain uses TRBV4-1 and TRBJ1-2; TRBD1 agrees at 9 bases. The ends lost 0 bases at V and 4 bases at J; junction bases unmatched: 9. The germline V gene has CDR1 MGHRA and CDR2 YSYEKL. CDR3 length: 17 amino acids. The CDR3 nucleotides read TGCGCCAGCAGCCAAGATTGGGGGACAGGGCCCGTCTATGGCTACACCTTC. Translating it yields CASSQDWGTGPVYGYTF.

This chain uses TRBV29-1 with TRBJ2-1; D is possibly TRBD2 (6 bases). The germline V gene encodes CDR1 SQVTM and CDR2 ANQGSEA. Trimming took 8 bases from V and 5 from J, leaving 16 bases between them. CDR3 size: 13 residues. The CDR3 DNA reads as TGCAGCCTTCGGCCGGGGGAGGACAATGAGCAGTTCTTC. This translates into CSLRPGEDNEQFF.

V gene TRBV30 combines with J gene TRBJ1-1; 9 bases align to TRBD1. Trimming at V came to 1 base and at J to 3 bases, leaving 9 bases not matched to a gene. Germline V CDR1 and CDR2: GTSNPN, SVGIG (reference sequence). The CDR3 sequence is 16 residues long. CDR3 protein: CAWSGLGTGRDTEAFF. CDR3 nucleotides: TGTGCCTGGAGTGGCCTTGGGACAGGGAGGGACACTGAAGCTTTCTTT.

In its sample, this clone was seen a few times. The V and J genes are TRBV27 and TRBJ1-4; no reliable D call. Germline CDR1 MNHEY, CDR2 SMNVEV (reference sequence). Trimming left V 5 bases short and J 0 bases short, with 7 bases between. The CDR3 is 14 amino acids. CDR3 sequence: CASSAGTTNEKLFF. CDR3 sequence (DNA): TGTGCCAGCAGTGCGGGTACAACTAATGAAAAACTGTTTTTT. Variable domain in full (rest from reference TRBV27 and TRBJ1-4): EAQVTQNPRYLITVTGKKLTVTCSQNMNHEYMSWYRQDPGLGLRQIYYSMNVEVTDKGDVPEGYKVSRKEKRNFPLILESPSPNQTSLYFCASSAGTTNEKLFFGSGTQLSVL.

The J gene is TRBJ1-2, the V gene TRBV11-2; D gene ambiguous. Germline V lookup: CDR1 SGHAT, CDR2 FQNNGV. Trimming took off 1 base at V and 2 bases at J, with 11 bases between the two ends. This CDR3 comprises 15 residues. CDR3 in DNA: TGTGCCAGCAGCTTAGGCTTCGGGTGGAACTATGGCTACACCTTC. Its protein is CASSLGFGWNYGYTF.

In its sample, this clone was seen a few times. This chain uses TRBV19 with TRBJ1-3, with TRBD1 matching over 7 bases. Trimming cost V 4 bases and J 2 bases; bases outside gene matches: 5. The CDR3 is made up of 15 amino acids. Germline loops: CDR1 LNHDA, CDR2 SQIVND (reference sequence). The CDR3 nucleotides read TGTGCCAGTAGTACCGTTGGGACAGCTGGAAACACCATATATTTT. Amino acid sequence: CASSTVGTAGNTIYF. The variable domain in full, with the rest retrieved from reference TRBV19 and TRBJ1-3, is DGGITQSPKYLFRKEGQNVTLSCEQNLNHDAMYWYRQDPGQGLRLIYYSQIVNDFQKGDIAEGYSVSREKKESFPLTVTSAQKNPTAFYLCASSTVGTAGNTIYFGEGSWLTVV.

The chain links TRBV6-1 to TRBJ2-1, with 7 bases fitting TRBD1. This CDR3 comprises 13 residues. In germline, CDR1 is MNHNS, CDR2 SASEGT. The ends lost 0 bases at V and 9 bases at J; junction bases unmatched: 2. The CDR3 loop reads CASSEAGGLEQFF. DNA for the CDR3: TGTGCCAGCAGTGAAGCAGGGGGCCTTGAGCAGTTCTTC.

The V call is TRBV29-1, the J call TRBJ1-2; D might be TRBD1 (6 bases). The CDR3 is made up of 12 amino acids. Trimming left V 2 bases short and J 6 bases short, with 10 bases between. The germline V gene encodes CDR1 SQVTM and CDR2 ANQGSEA. Here the CDR3 DNA reads TGCAGCGTTGAACTATCAGGGGATGGCTACACCTTC. It codes for CSVELSGDGYTF.

The V call is TRBV29-1, the J call TRBJ1-1; TRBD1 is a possible D gene (5 bases). This CDR3 is built from 12 residues. With 7 bases removed from V and 7 bases from J, the gap between germline ends came to 16 bases. CDR1 and CDR2 from the germline V gene are SQVTM and ANQGSEA. The chain's CDR3 is CSGGVGAGEAFF. The DNA for the CDR3 is TGCAGCGGGGGGGTGGGAGCCGGTGAAGCTTTCTTT.

This clone showed up just a few times. This chain uses TRBV6-6 with TRBJ1-3, with D hard to call. Germline CDR1 reads MNHNY; CDR2 reads SVGAGI (reference sequence). This CDR3 comprises 13 residues. Trimming left V 7 bases short and J 0 bases short, with 7 bases between. As DNA, the CDR3 is TGTGCCAGCACCGACTTCTCTGGAAACACCATATATTTT. The encoded protein is CASTDFSGNTIYF.

CDR3 nucleotides: TGCGCCAGCAGCGTCCAGGCAGACGTCACCGGGGAGCTGTTTTTT. This sequence encodes CASSVQADVTGELFF. This rearrangement joins TRBV5-1 to TRBJ2-2; D not certain. The CDR3 covers 15 residues. Looked up from germline, CDR1 is SGHRS and CDR2 is YFSETQ. Deletions cut 4 bases from V and 4 bases from J, with 14 bases between.

This rearrangement joins TRBV28 to TRBJ2-7, with TRBD2 identical over 8 bases. This CDR3 is built from 14 residues. V lost 5 bases to trimming and J lost 6 bases; unmatched junction nucleotides: 9. Germline V gene sequence: CDR1 MDHEN, CDR2 SYDVKM. CDR3 DNA: TGTGCCAGCAGTCTCGGGGGGGGACTGGGCGAGCAGTACTTC. It translates to CASSLGGGLGEQYF.

The rearrangement links TRBV25-1 to TRBJ2-1, with D tentatively TRBD1 (6 bases). The germline CDR1 and CDR2 sequences are MGHDK and SYGVNS. V lost 4 bases, J lost 10 bases, and 8 bases lay in between. The CDR3 has 11 amino acids. CDR3 sequence (DNA): TGTGCCAGCAGTGCAGACAGGGAGCAGTTCTTC. It yields the protein CASSADREQFF.

The V call is TRBV7-2, the J call TRBJ2-3; tentative D call: TRBD1 (5 bases). V was pared by 0 bases and J by 1 base, with 8 bases between. Per germline, CDR1 SGHTA and CDR2 FQGNSA. This CDR3 has 15 amino acids. This chain's CDR3 is CASSLALQGTDTQYF. The CDR3 nucleotides read TGTGCCAGCAGCTTAGCCTTACAGGGCACAGATACGCAGTATTTT.

Only one count was recorded for this clone. This chain connects TRBV11-2 to TRBJ1-1; 7 bases map to TRBD1. Germline V gene lookup returns CDR1 SGHAT and CDR2 FQNNGV. V lost 6 bases, J lost 4 bases, and 5 bases stayed unmatched. There are 13 residues in the CDR3. The CDR3 DNA reads TGTGCCAGCAGAAAAGCAGGGGGCACTGAAGCTTTCTTT. It translates to CASRKAGGTEAFF.

This sequence joins TRBV5-6 and TRBJ2-7; 7 bases fit TRBD1. CDR3 length: 15 residues. CDR1 is SGHDT and CDR2 is YYEEEE in the germline V gene. The V segment lost 1 base and the J segment 2 bases; nucleotides outside the gene matches: 6. CDR3 sequence (DNA): TGTGCCAGCAGCTTGTTAGGTCAGGGGGCCTACGAGCAGTACTTC. Its protein product is CASSLLGQGAYEQYF.

The gene calls are TRBV7-9 and TRBJ1-5; D may be TRBD1 (5 bases). Germline loops: CDR1 SEHNR, CDR2 FQNEAQ (reference sequence). V lost 5 bases, J lost 4 bases, and 18 bases lay in between. CDR3 length equals 16 residues. The CDR3 DNA is TGTGCCAGCAGCCGCATGGGGTCCCAGGGAAATCAGCCCCAGCATTTT. Amino acid sequence: CASSRMGSQGNQPQHF.

The genes are TRBV20-1 and TRBJ2-7, with no clear D. The germline V gene has CDR1 DFQATT and CDR2 SNEGSKA (reference sequence). Trimming shortened V by 7 bases and J by 2 bases, and 3 bases separated the two germline ends. The CDR3 consists of 9 residues. In DNA, the CDR3 is TGCAGTGTTACCTACGAGCAGTACTTC. Translation: CSVTYEQYF.

The rearrangement links TRBV5-1 to TRBJ2-3; the D gene is possibly TRBD2 (7 bases). There are 14 residues in the CDR3. The V and J ends lost 3 bases and 2 bases respectively, with 10 bases between them. Germline V gives CDR1 SGHRS, CDR2 YFSETQ. Written as DNA, the CDR3 is TGCGCCAGCAGCTGGGGGGGCCTCACAGATACGCAGTATTTT. It translates to CASSWGGLTDTQYF. The variable domain in full, with the rest retrieved from reference TRBV5-1 and TRBJ2-3, is KAGVTQTPRYLIKTRGQQVTLSCSPISGHRSVSWYQQTPGQGLQFLFEYFSETQRNKGNFPGRFSGRQFSNSRSEMNVSTLELGDSALYLCASSWGGLTDTQYFGPGTRLTVL.

The genes are TRBV2 and TRBJ1-4, with D tentatively TRBD1 (5 bases). The length of the CDR3 is 14 residues. The V end lost 7 bases, the J end lost 5 bases, and 14 bases lay between the germline ends. Germline CDR1 reads SNHLY; CDR2 reads FYNNEI. In nucleotides, the CDR3 is TGTGCCAGCACTAACGGACAACCCAATGAAAAACTGTTTTTT. The encoded protein is CASTNGQPNEKLFF.

This chain uses TRBV5-1 with TRBJ1-1; 9 bases are shared with TRBD1. J was trimmed by 4 bases and V by 4 bases; bases with no gene match: 11. Germline V CDR1 and CDR2: SGHRS, YFSETQ. The CDR3 totals 16 residues. CDR3 protein: CASSPFTGTGLTEAFF. The CDR3 DNA follows: TGCGCCAGCAGCCCATTTACCGGGACAGGGCTCACTGAAGCTTTCTTT.

Here the CDR3 DNA reads TGTGCCAGCACCCTTACAGGGGGGATGCGAGAGACCCAGTACTTC. Amino acid sequence: CASTLTGGMRETQYF. The rearrangement uses TRBV7-8 and TRBJ2-5, with TRBD1 matching over 8 bases. This CDR3 comprises 15 residues. V was clipped by 7 bases and J by 4 bases; unmatched bases: 11. CDR1 is SGHVS, CDR2 FQNEAQ, per germline.

The chain joins TRBV6-5 to TRBJ1-6, with D possibly matching TRBD1 (6 bases). CDR1 MNHEY and CDR2 SVGAGI come from the germline V gene. This CDR3 spans 13 amino acids. V was clipped by 0 bases and J by 9 bases, with 6 bases between them. This chain's CDR3 is CASSYSGASPLHF. Written as DNA, the CDR3 is TGTGCCAGCAGTTACTCGGGGGCTTCACCCCTCCACTTT.

J is TRBJ2-7 and V is TRBV5-6; D possibly corresponds to TRBD1 (6 bases). CDR1 and CDR2 from the germline V gene are SGHDT and YYEEEE. The CDR3 has 14 residues. Trimming removed 4 bases from V and 2 bases from J, with 13 bases in between. The CDR3: CASSLVDRPYEQYF. CDR3 nucleotides: TGTGCCAGCAGCCTAGTTGACAGGCCCTACGAGCAGTACTTC. Using reference TRBV5-6 and TRBJ2-7 for the parts outside the CDR3, the full variable domain is DAGVTQSPTHLIKTRGQQVTLRCSPKSGHDTVSWYQQALGQGPQFIFQYYEEEERQRGNFPDRFSGHQFPNYSSELNVNALLLGDSALYLCASSLVDRPYEQYFGPGTRLTVT.

The rearrangement links TRBV9 to TRBJ2-7; 11 bases agree with TRBD1. The CDR3 contains 16 residues. In germline, CDR1 is SGDLS, CDR2 YYNGEE. The ends lost 0 bases at V and 2 bases at J; junction bases unmatched: 4. This chain's CDR3 is CASSVGGGQGAYEQYF. CDR3 coding DNA: TGTGCCAGCAGCGTAGGTGGGGGACAGGGGGCCTACGAGCAGTACTTC.

CDR3 DNA sequence: TGTGCCAGCAGTTATATCCCGGGACAGAGATTATGGGGCTACACCTTC. Translated: CASSYIPGQRLWGYTF. The chain recombines TRBV6-5 with TRBJ1-2; 7 nucleotides align to TRBD1. The germline gives CDR1 MNHEY, CDR2 SVGAGI. CDR3 length: 16 amino acids. The ends lost 3 bases at V and 8 bases at J; junction bases unmatched: 15.